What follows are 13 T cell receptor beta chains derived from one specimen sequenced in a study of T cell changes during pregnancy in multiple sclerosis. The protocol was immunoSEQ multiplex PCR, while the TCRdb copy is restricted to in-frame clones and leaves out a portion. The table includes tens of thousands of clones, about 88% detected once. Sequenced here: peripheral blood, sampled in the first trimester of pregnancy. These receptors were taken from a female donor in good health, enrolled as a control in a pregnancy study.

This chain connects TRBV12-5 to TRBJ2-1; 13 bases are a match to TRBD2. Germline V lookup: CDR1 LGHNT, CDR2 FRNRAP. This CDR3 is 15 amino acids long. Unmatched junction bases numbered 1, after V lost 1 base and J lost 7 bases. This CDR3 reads CASGLGLAGGNEQFF. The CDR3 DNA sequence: TGTGCTAGTGGTTTGGGACTAGCGGGAGGAAATGAGCAGTTCTTC.

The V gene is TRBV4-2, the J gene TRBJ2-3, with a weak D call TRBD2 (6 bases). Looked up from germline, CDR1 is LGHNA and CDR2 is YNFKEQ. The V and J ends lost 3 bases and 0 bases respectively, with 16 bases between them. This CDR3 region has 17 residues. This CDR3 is CASSQAPSAVSTDTQYF. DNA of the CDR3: TGTGCCAGCAGCCAGGCCCCTAGCGCTGTCAGCACAGATACGCAGTATTTT.

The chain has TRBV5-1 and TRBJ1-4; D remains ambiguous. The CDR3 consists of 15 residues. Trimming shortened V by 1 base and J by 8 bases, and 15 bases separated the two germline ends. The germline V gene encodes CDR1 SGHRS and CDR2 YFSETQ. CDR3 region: CASSLSEGEWEKLFF. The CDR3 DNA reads TGCGCCAGCAGCTTGTCTGAGGGAGAGTGGGAAAAACTGTTTTTT.

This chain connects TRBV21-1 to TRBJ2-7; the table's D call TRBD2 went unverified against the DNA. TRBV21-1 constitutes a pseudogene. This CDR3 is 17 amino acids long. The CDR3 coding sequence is TGTGCCAGCAGACCCGGGGAGGCAGGGCCCCCACCCTACGAGCAGTACTTC. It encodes CASRPGEAGPPPYEQYF.

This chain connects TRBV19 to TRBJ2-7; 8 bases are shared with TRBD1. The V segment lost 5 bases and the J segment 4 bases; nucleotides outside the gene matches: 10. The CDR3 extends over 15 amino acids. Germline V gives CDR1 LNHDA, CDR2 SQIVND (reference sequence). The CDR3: CASSSGRTGSYEQYF. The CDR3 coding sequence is TGTGCCAGTAGTTCGGGCAGGACAGGGTCGTACGAGCAGTACTTC.

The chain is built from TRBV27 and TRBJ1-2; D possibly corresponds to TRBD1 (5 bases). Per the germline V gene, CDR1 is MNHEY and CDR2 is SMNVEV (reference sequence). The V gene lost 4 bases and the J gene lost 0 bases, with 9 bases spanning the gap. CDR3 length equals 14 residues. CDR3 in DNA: TGTGCCAGCAGTTCGGGGGGTTCTAACTATGGCTACACCTTC. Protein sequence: CASSSGGSNYGYTF.

The CDR3 loop is CASSPYPPWASSNQPQHF. The CDR3 DNA sequence: TGTGCCAGCTCACCCTATCCGCCGTGGGCGTCGAGCAATCAGCCCCAGCATTTT. J is TRBJ1-5 and V is TRBV18, with D unclear. V shed 3 bases and J shed 1 base, with 19 bases lying between them. Germline loops: CDR1 KGHSH, CDR2 LQKENI. This CDR3 has 18 amino acids.

CDR3: CASSQDRGPYEQYF. CDR3 bases: TGCGCCAGCAGCCAGGACAGGGGACCCTACGAGCAGTACTTC. This chain uses TRBV4-1 with TRBJ2-7; the match to TRBD1 covers 9 bases. The germline gives CDR1 MGHRA, CDR2 YSYEKL. The trim removed 3 bases at V and 2 bases at J, leaving 2 bases unmatched. This CDR3 contains 14 residues.

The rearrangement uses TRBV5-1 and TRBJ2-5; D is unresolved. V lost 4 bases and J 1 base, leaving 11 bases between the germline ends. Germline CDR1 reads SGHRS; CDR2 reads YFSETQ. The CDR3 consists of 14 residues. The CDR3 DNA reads TGCGCCAGCAGCCCCGCCGCGAGCCAAGAGACCCAGTACTTC. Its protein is CASSPAASQETQYF.

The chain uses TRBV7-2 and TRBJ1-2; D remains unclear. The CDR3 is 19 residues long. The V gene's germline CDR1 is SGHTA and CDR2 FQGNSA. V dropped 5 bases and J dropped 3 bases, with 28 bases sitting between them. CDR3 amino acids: CASSQIGTLSGRGDYGYTF. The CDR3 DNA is TGTGCCAGCAGCCAAATAGGAACTTTAAGTGGGAGAGGAGACTATGGCTACACCTTC.

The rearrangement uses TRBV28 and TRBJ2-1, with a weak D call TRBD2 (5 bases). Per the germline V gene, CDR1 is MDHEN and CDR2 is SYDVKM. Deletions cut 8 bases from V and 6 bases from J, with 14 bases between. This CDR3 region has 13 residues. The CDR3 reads CASGRRNPNEQFF. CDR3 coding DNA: TGTGCCAGCGGGAGAAGGAACCCCAATGAGCAGTTCTTC.

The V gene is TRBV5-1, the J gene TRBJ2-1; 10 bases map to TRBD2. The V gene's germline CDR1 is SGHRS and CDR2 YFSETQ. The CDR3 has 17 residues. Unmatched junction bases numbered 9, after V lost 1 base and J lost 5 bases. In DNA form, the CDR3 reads TGCGCCAGCAGCTTGAAAACGACTAGCGGGCAGGACAATGAGCAGTTCTTC. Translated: CASSLKTTSGQDNEQFF.

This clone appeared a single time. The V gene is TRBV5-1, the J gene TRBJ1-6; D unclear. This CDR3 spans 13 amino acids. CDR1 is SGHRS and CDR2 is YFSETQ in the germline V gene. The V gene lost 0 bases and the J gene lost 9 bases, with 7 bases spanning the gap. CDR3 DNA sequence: TGCGCCAGCAGCTTGGAGTACGGTTCACCCCTCCACTTT. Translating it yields CASSLEYGSPLHF.